The 25 T cell receptor beta chains presented below share a single source sample, sequenced in a study of CD8 T cells in ankylosing spondylitis. MiXCR, applied by TCRdb to the 5' RACE reads, yields one record per CDR3 protein. The sample has approximately 350,000 distinct CDR3 sequences, roughly 20% seen once; the top ten hold under 15%. Sequences were obtained from blood, either unsorted or a sorted T cell fraction (not recorded which). The source is a male donor with ankylosing spondylitis or in good health (not recorded which).

V gene TRBV9 combines with J gene TRBJ2-3; 10 bases match TRBD1. Unmatched junction bases numbered 11, after V lost 4 bases and J lost 0 bases. Germline lookup yields CDR1 SGDLS and CDR2 YYNGEE. The CDR3 covers 18 residues. The CDR3 region is CASSPRRDRGSSTDTQYF. The CDR3 DNA reads TGTGCCAGCAGCCCTAGGCGGGACAGGGGATCTAGCACAGATACGCAGTATTTT.

This chain uses TRBV12-3 or TRBV12-4 with TRBJ2-7; D gene unclear. The CDR3 runs 12 residues. V lost 8 bases to trimming and J lost 0 bases, with 8 bases between them. For the CDR3, the DNA is TGTGCCAGCGGCCCGGGCTCCTACGAGCAGTACTTC. Translation: CASGPGSYEQYF.

This chain links TRBV5-1 with TRBJ2-3; D is perhaps TRBD1 (5 bases). The CDR3 has 14 residues. V shed 4 bases and J shed 6 bases, with 15 bases lying between them. Germline-derived CDR1 and CDR2 are SGHRS and YFSETQ. The CDR3 here is CASSAMQGGDTQYF. Written as DNA, the CDR3 is TGCGCCAGCAGCGCGATGCAGGGTGGGGATACGCAGTATTTT.

In this sample, this clonotype turned up a few times. This chain connects TRBV12-3 or TRBV12-4 to TRBJ1-2; D unresolved. Trimming cost V 6 bases and J 3 bases, with 14 bases left between them. This CDR3 region has 14 residues. CDR3 nucleotides: TGTGCCAGCAGCTCCTCCAGCGTGGACTATGGCTACACCTTC. Translating it yields CASSSSSVDYGYTF.

This clonotype came up a few times. The chain is built from TRBV29-1 and TRBJ2-3; D might be TRBD1 (6 bases). V shed 3 bases and J shed 8 bases, with 18 bases lying between them. Germline CDR1 and CDR2: SQVTM and ANQGSEA. CDR3 length: 14 residues. The CDR3, as DNA: TGCAGCGTTGAGGGGGACACCCGAGGAGGTACGCAGTATTTT. Residues: CSVEGDTRGGTQYF.

This clonotype was seen only a few times. The V and J genes are TRBV20-1 and TRBJ2-2; TRBD2 matches 9 bases. This CDR3 spans 15 amino acids. V lost 2 bases, J lost 2 bases, and 3 bases stayed unmatched. Germline values: CDR1 DFQATT, CDR2 SNEGSKA (reference sequence). As DNA, the CDR3 is TGCAGTGCTAGACTTAGCGGGGGAAACACCGGGGAGCTGTTTTTT. Translation: CSARLSGGNTGELFF.

There are a few counts of this clonotype. The J gene is TRBJ1-1, the V gene TRBV12-3 or TRBV12-4; D is unclear. V shed 0 bases and J shed 1 base, with 9 bases lying between them. The CDR3 is made up of 15 amino acids. In DNA form, the CDR3 reads TGTGCCAGCAGTTTAGCGTGGGTGGGGAACACTGAAGCTTTCTTT. Protein: CASSLAWVGNTEAFF.

The rearrangement links TRBV5-5 to TRBJ2-7, with 8 bases aligning to TRBD1. V was clipped by 0 bases and J by 3 bases; unmatched bases: 5. The CDR3 covers 15 residues. CDR1 and CDR2 (germline): SGHKS, YYEKEE (reference sequence). In nucleotides, the CDR3 is TGTGCCAGCAGCTTGGAGGACAGGGAGTACTACGAGCAGTACTTC. Encoded protein: CASSLEDREYYEQYF.

This clonotype is classed as medium-sized. The chain is built from TRBV20-1 and TRBJ2-5; TRBD2 is a possible D gene (6 bases). CDR1 DFQATT and CDR2 SNEGSKA come from the germline V gene (reference sequence). The CDR3 length is 14 residues. Deletions cut 0 bases from V and 0 bases from J, with 8 bases between. CDR3 sequence reads: CSARDGGDQETQYF. Here the CDR3 DNA reads TGCAGTGCTAGAGATGGAGGGGACCAAGAGACCCAGTACTTC.

The V and J genes are TRBV4-1 and TRBJ2-3; the D gene is possibly TRBD2 (6 bases). Between the trimmed V and J ends, which lost 1 base and 3 bases, there was a span of 14 bases. Germline V CDR1 and CDR2: MGHRA, YSYEKL. This CDR3 contains 16 residues. CDR3 protein: CASSQVAGGRTDTQYF. The CDR3 DNA follows: TGCGCCAGCAGCCAAGTTGCCGGGGGAAGAACAGATACGCAGTATTTT.

This clonotype has more than one count but fewer than ten. Here the CDR3 reads CAIQRGSPSTDTQYF. In DNA, the CDR3 is TGTGCCATCCAGCGGGGATCCCCTAGCACAGATACGCAGTATTTT. The chain is built from TRBV7-2 and TRBJ2-3; TRBD2 matches 7 bases. CDR1 and CDR2 (germline): SGHTA, FQGNSA. Trimming at V came to 10 bases and at J to 0 bases, leaving 10 bases not matched to a gene. The CDR3 is 15 amino acids.

The table lists this clonotype with a few counts. The CDR3 here is CASTTLKQRDTQYF. CDR3 DNA: TGTGCCAGCACCACTCTAAAACAAAGAGATACGCAGTATTTT. The J gene is TRBJ2-3, the V gene TRBV28; D is ambiguous. CDR1 and CDR2 from the germline V gene are MDHEN and SYDVKM. V gave up 7 bases and J gave up 5 bases, with 16 bases separating them. The CDR3 consists of 14 residues.

This CDR3 reads CASGGGITYEQYF. For the CDR3, the DNA is TGTGCCAGCGGGGGGGGGATAACCTACGAGCAGTACTTC. The rearrangement uses TRBV12-3 or TRBV12-4 and TRBJ2-7; 7 nucleotides match TRBD2. The CDR3 loop spans 13 amino acids. The trim removed 8 bases at V and 2 bases at J, leaving 6 bases unmatched.

The V and J genes are TRBV5-1 and TRBJ2-3; 11 positions match TRBD2. Per the germline V gene, CDR1 is SGHRS and CDR2 is YFSETQ. With V trimmed by 7 bases and J by 6 bases, 13 bases remained unmatched. This CDR3 region has 16 residues. Here the CDR3 reads CASRPALAGDVDTQYF. In nucleotides, the CDR3 is TGCGCCAGCCGTCCCGCACTAGCGGGGGATGTGGATACGCAGTATTTT.

This chain uses TRBV4-1 with TRBJ1-2; D remains unclear. Trimming pared 5 bases from V and 3 bases from J, leaving 13 bases between. Per germline, CDR1 MGHRA and CDR2 YSYEKL. The CDR3 is made up of 14 amino acids. This CDR3 reads CASSGGQWDYGYTF. The CDR3 coding sequence is TGCGCCAGCAGCGGAGGTCAGTGGGACTATGGCTACACCTTC.

This clonotype was counted only a few times. The V call is TRBV2, the J call TRBJ2-3; the match to TRBD2 covers 7 bases. V gave up 3 bases and J gave up 2 bases; unmatched junction bases: 8. Germline CDR1 and CDR2: SNHLY and FYNNEI. This CDR3 has 16 amino acids. The CDR3 loop is CASSDPSRGDTDTQYF. The CDR3 nucleotides are TGTGCCAGCAGTGATCCAAGCCGGGGGGACACAGATACGCAGTATTTT. The complete variable domain, with remaining parts taken from reference TRBV2 and TRBJ2-3, reads EPEVTQTPSHQVTQMGQEVILRCVPISNHLYFYWYRQILGQKVEFLVSFYNNEISEKSEIFDDQFSVERPDGSNFTLKIRSTKLEDSAMYFCASSDPSRGDTDTQYFGPGTRLTVL.

The chain employs TRBV12-3 or TRBV12-4 and TRBJ1-5, with D possibly being TRBD1 (5 bases). Trimming stripped 6 bases from V and 7 bases from J, with 19 bases between. The CDR3 length is 15 residues. The CDR3 loop reads CASSLTHDSGQPQHF. CDR3 DNA: TGTGCCAGCAGCTTAACCCACGACAGTGGACAGCCCCAGCATTTT.

This clonotype was counted many times. The DNA for the CDR3 is TGCAGCGTTGAAGATCTGAGTAGCGGGGGTAACACCGGGGAGCTGTTTTTT. Its protein product is CSVEDLSSGGNTGELFF. The rearrangement links TRBV29-1 to TRBJ2-2; 9 bases fit TRBD2. V trimming: 0 bases; J trimming: 2 bases; junction bases outside the gene matches: 7. The CDR3 consists of 17 residues. Per the germline V gene, CDR1 is SQVTM and CDR2 is ANQGSEA.

The chain is built from TRBV20-1 and TRBJ2-7; 12 bases map to TRBD2. CDR3 length: 13 amino acids. V dropped 6 bases and J dropped 3; count of bases not matched to a gene: 3. Germline CDR1 DFQATT, CDR2 SNEGSKA (reference sequence). CDR3 DNA: TGCAGTGCGGGGGGACTAGCGGGCTACGAGCAGTACTTC. It translates to CSAGGLAGYEQYF.

This clonotype was observed many times. V gene TRBV6-4 combines with J gene TRBJ2-1, with 7 bases fitting TRBD2. The CDR3 sequence is 14 residues long. J lost 1 base, V lost 3 bases, and 0 bases had no gene match. Germline V CDR1 and CDR2: MRHNA, SNTAGT. CDR3: CASSEGGSYNEQFF. For the CDR3, the DNA is TGTGCCAGCAGTGAGGGAGGGTCCTACAATGAGCAGTTCTTC.

This clonotype was picked up a small number of times. The chain carries TRBV12-3 or TRBV12-4 and TRBJ2-7; D possibly corresponds to TRBD1 (5 bases). This CDR3 has 13 amino acids. V was pared by 6 bases and J by 3 bases, with 12 bases between. The CDR3 sequence: CASRGGQGYEQYF. CDR3 coding DNA: TGTGCCAGCAGGGGCGGCCAGGGCTACGAGCAGTACTTC.

This clonotype was observed a handful of times. The V gene is TRBV21-1, the J gene TRBJ1-3. TRBV21-1 is deemed a pseudogene. The CDR3 length is 16 residues. The CDR3 is CASSKSNGNSGNTIYF. As DNA, the CDR3 is TGTGCCAGCAGCAAATCTAACGGAAACTCTGGAAACACCATATATTTT.

The chain uses TRBV7-9 and TRBJ2-3; tentatively, D is TRBD2 (5 bases). V lost 7 bases and J lost 6, with 20 bases in between. The CDR3 loop spans 15 amino acids. Germline V gene lookup returns CDR1 SEHNR and CDR2 FQNEAQ (reference sequence). The chain's CDR3 is CASTTNIRHDDTQYF. The DNA of the CDR3 is TGTGCCAGCACGACTAATATCCGACACGACGATACGCAGTATTTT.

This clonotype was seen only a few times. The V gene is TRBV7-3, the J gene TRBJ2-3, with D maybe TRBD2 (7 bases). Per the germline V gene, CDR1 is SGHTA and CDR2 is FQGTGA. V lost 0 bases and J lost 2, with 9 bases in between. CDR3 length: 15 residues. The CDR3, as DNA: TGTGCCAGCAGCTTAACGGGGGGGCTCACAGATACGCAGTATTTT. Protein: CASSLTGGLTDTQYF. Supplemented by reference TRBV7-3 and TRBJ2-3, the full variable domain reads GAGVSQTPSNKVTEKGKYVELRCDPISGHTALYWYRQSLGQGPEFLIYFQGTGAADDSGLPNDRFFAVRPEGSVSTLKIQRTERGDSAVYLCASSLTGGLTDTQYFGPGTRLTVL.

In its sample, this clonotype was seen a few times. The chain combines TRBV28 with TRBJ2-7; TRBD1 is a possible D gene (5 bases). This CDR3 is 15 amino acids long. V lost 6 bases and J 2 bases, leaving 17 bases between the germline ends. From germline, CDR1 is MDHEN and CDR2 SYDVKM. CDR3 loop: CASRSERTITYEQYF. CDR3 DNA sequence: TGTGCCAGCAGATCCGAGAGGACAATTACCTACGAGCAGTACTTC.